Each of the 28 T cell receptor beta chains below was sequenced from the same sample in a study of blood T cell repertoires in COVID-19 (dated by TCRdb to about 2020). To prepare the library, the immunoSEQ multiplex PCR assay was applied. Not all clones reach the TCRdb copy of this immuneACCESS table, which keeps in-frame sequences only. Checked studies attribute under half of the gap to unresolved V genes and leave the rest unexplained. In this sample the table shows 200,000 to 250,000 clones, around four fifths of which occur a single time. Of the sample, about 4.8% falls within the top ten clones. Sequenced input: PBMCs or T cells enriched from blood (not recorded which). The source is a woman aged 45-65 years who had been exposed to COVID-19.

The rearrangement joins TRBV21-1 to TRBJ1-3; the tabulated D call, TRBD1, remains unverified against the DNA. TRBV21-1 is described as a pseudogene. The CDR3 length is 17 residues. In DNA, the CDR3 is TGTGCCAGCAGCAAAATCTGGCAGGGGGACTCTGGAAACACCATATATTTT. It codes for CASSKIWQGDSGNTIYF.

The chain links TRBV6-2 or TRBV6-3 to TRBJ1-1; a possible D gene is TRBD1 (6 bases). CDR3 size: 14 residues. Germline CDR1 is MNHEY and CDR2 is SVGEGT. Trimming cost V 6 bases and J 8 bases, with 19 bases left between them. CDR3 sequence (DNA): TGTGCCAGCAGACCTGCAGGGGTACAGTACGAAGCTTTCTTT. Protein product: CASRPAGVQYEAFF.

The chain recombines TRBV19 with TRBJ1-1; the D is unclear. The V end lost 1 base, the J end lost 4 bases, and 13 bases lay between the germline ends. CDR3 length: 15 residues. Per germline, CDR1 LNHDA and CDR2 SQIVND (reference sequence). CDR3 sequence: CASSIAPARSTEAFF. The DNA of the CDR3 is TGTGCCAGTAGTATAGCTCCGGCCAGGTCCACTGAAGCTTTCTTT.

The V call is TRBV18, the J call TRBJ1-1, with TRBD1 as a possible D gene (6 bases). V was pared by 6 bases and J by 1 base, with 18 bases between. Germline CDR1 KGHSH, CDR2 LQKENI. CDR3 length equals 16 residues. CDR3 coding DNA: TGTGCCAGCTCTAACCCCTACAGGGTTTGGAACACTGAAGCTTTCTTT. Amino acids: CASSNPYRVWNTEAFF.

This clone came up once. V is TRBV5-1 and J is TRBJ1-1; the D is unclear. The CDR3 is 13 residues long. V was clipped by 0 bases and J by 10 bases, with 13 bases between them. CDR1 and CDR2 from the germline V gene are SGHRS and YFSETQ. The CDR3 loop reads CASSLDVSPRAFF. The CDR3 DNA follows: TGCGCCAGCAGCTTGGACGTATCACCGAGAGCTTTCTTT.

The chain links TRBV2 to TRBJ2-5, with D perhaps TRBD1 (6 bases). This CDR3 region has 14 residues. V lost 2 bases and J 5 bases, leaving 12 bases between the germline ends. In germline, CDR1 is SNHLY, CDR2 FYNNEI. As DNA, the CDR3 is TGTGCCAGCAGTGAATTCCCCAGGGGTGAGACCCAGTACTTC. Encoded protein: CASSEFPRGETQYF. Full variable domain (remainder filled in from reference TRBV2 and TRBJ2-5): EPEVTQTPSHQVTQMGQEVILRCVPISNHLYFYWYRQILGQKVEFLVSFYNNEISEKSEIFDDQFSVERPDGSNFTLKIRSTKLEDSAMYFCASSEFPRGETQYFGPGTRLLVL.

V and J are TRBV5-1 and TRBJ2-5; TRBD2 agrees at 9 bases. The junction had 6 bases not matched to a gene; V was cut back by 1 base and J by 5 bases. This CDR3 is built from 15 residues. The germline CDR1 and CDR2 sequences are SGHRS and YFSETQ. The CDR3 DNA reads TGCGCCAGCAGCTTGTCTAGCGGGGTTAAGGAGACCCAGTACTTC. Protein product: CASSLSSGVKETQYF. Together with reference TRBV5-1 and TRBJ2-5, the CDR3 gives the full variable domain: KAGVTQTPRYLIKTRGQQVTLSCSPISGHRSVSWYQQTPGQGLQFLFEYFSETQRNKGNFPGRFSGRQFSNSRSEMNVSTLELGDSALYLCASSLSSGVKETQYFGPGTRLLVL.

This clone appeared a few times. The DNA for the CDR3 is TGTGCCTGGAGTGCTTACCTTGCGACAGGGAAGTTACCGAACACTGAAGCTTTCTTT. Translating it yields CAWSAYLATGKLPNTEAFF. The chain combines TRBV30 with TRBJ1-1; TRBD1 aligns across 7 bases. The CDR3 consists of 19 residues. J lost 1 base, V lost 1 base, and 18 bases had no gene match. Per the germline V gene, CDR1 is GTSNPN and CDR2 is SVGIG (reference sequence).

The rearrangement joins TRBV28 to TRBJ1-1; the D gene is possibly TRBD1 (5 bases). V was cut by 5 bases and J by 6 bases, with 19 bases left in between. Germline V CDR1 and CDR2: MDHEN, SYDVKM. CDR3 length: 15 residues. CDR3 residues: CASSPSIGGHAEAFF. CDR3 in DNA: TGTGCCAGCAGTCCCTCGATCGGGGGTCACGCTGAAGCTTTCTTT.

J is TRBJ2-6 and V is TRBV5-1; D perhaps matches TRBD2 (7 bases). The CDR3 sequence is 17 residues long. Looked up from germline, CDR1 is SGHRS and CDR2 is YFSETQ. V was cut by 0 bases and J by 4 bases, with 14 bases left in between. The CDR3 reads CASSLAPAGTGANVLTF. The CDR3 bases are TGCGCCAGCAGCTTGGCCCCAGCGGGGACAGGGGCCAACGTCCTGACTTTC.

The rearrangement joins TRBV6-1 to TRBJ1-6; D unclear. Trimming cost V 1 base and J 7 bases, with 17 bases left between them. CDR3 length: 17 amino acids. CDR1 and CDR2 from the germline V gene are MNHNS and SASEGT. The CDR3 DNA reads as TGTGCCAGCAGTGAAGGCGGGCGCGGCAGGAGGAATTCACCCCTCCACTTT. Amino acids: CASSEGGRGRRNSPLHF.

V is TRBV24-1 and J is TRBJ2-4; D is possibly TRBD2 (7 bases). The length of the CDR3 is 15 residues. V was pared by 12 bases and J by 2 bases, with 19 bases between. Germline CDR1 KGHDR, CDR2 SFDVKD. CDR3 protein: CAPQRAGATKNIQYF. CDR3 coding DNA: TGTGCCCCGCAACGGGCGGGGGCAACCAAAAACATTCAGTACTTC.

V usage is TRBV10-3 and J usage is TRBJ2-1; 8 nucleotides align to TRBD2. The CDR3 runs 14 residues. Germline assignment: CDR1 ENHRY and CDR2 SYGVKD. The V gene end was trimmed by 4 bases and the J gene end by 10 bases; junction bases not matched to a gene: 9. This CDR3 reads CAISGIGGAGEQFF. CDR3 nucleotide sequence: TGTGCCATCAGTGGAATCGGGGGGGCAGGCGAGCAGTTCTTC.

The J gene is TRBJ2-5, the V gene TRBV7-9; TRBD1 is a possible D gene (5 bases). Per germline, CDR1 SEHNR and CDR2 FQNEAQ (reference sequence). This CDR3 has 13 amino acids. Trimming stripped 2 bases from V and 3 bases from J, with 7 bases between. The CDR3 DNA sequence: TGTGCCAGCAGCTTAATCAGGGAAGAGACCCAGTACTTC. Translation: CASSLIREETQYF. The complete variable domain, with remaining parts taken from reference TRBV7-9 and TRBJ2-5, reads DTGVSQNPRHKITKRGQNVTFRCDPISEHNRLYWYRQTLGQGPEFLTYFQNEAQLEKSRLLSDRFSAERPKGSFSTLEIQRTEQGDSAMYLCASSLIREETQYFGPGTRLLVL.

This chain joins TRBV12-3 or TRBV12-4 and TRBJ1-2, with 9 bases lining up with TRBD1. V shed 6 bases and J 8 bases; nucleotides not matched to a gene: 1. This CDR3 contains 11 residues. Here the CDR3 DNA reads TGTGCCAGCAGAGACAGGGGGGGCTACACCTTC. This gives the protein CASRDRGGYTF.

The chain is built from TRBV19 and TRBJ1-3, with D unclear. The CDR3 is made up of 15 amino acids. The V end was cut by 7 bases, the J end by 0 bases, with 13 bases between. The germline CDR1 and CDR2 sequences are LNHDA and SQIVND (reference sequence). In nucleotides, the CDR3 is TGTGCCAGTATGCGGGCGGGATTCTCTGGAAACACCATATATTTT. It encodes CASMRAGFSGNTIYF.

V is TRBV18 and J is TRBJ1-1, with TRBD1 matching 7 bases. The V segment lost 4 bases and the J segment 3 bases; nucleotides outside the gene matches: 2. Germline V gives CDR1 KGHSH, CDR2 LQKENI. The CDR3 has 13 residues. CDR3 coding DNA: TGTGCCAGCTCACTAGGGACAGACACTGAAGCTTTCTTT. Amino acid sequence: CASSLGTDTEAFF.

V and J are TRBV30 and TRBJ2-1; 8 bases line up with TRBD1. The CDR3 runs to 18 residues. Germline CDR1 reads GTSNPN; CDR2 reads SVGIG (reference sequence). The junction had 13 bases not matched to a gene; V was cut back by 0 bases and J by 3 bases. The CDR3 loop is CAWSVLGDRGGDYNEQFF. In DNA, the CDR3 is TGTGCCTGGAGTGTACTCGGAGACAGGGGTGGGGACTACAATGAGCAGTTCTTC.

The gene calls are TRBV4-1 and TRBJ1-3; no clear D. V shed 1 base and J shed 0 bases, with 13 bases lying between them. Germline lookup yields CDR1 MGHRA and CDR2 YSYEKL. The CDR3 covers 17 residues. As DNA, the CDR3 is TGCGCCAGCAGCCAAGGTCACGACATTAACTCTGGAAACACCATATATTTT. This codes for CASSQGHDINSGNTIYF.

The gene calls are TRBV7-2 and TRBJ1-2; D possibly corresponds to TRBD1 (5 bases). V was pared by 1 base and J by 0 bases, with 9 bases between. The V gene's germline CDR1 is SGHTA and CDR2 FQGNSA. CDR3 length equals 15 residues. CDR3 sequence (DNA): TGTGCCAGCAGCTTAGGGAGGGGCACTAACTATGGCTACACCTTC. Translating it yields CASSLGRGTNYGYTF.

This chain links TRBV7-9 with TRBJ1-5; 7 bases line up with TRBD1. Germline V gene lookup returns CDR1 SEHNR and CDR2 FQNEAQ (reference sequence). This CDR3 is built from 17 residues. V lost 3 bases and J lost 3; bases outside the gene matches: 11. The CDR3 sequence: CASSFWTGSGTNQPQHF. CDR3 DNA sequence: TGTGCCAGCAGCTTCTGGACAGGATCGGGAACCAATCAGCCCCAGCATTTT.

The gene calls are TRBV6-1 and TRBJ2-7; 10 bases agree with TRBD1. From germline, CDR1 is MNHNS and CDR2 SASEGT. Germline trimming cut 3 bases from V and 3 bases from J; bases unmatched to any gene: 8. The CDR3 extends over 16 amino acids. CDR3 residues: CASSEGAGDRGYEQYF. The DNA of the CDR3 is TGTGCCAGCAGTGAGGGGGCGGGGGACAGGGGCTACGAGCAGTACTTC.

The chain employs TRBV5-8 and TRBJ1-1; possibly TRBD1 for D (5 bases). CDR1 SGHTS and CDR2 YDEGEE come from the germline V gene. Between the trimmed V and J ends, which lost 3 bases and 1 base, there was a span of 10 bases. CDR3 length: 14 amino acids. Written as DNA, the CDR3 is TGTGCCAGCAGCTCCTATCAGGGGAACACTGAAGCTTTCTTT. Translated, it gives CASSSYQGNTEAFF.

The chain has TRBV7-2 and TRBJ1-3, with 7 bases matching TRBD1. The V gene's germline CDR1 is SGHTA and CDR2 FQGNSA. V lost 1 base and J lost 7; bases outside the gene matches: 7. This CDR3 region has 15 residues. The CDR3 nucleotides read TGTGCCAGCAGCTTAGGAGGGGGCGCAGCGAACACCATATATTTT. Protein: CASSLGGGAANTIYF. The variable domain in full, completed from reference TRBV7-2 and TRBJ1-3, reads GAGVSQSPSNKVTEKGKDVELRCDPISGHTALYWYRQSLGQGLEFLIYFQGNSAPDKSGLPSDRFSAERTGGSVSTLTIQRTQQEDSAVYLCASSLGGGAANTIYFGEGSWLTVV.

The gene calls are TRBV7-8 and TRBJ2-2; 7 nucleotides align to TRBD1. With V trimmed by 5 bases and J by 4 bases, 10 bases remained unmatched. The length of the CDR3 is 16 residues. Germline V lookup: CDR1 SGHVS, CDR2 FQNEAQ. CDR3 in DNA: TGTGCCAGCAGCGTGAGTGAGGGGGCGCCCACCGGGGAGCTGTTTTTT. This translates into CASSVSEGAPTGELFF.

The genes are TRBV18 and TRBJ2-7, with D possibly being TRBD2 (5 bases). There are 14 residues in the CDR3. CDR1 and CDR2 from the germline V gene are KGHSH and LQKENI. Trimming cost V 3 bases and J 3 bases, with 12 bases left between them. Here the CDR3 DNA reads TGTGCCAGCTCACCCCTCGGTGGGAGCTACGAGCAGTACTTC. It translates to CASSPLGGSYEQYF. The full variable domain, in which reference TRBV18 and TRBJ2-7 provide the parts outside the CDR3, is NAGVMQNPRHLVRRRGQEARLRCSPMKGHSHVYWYRQLPEEGLKFMVYLQKENIIDESGMPKERFSAEFPKEGPSILRIQQVVRGDSAAYFCASSPLGGSYEQYFGPGTRLTVT.

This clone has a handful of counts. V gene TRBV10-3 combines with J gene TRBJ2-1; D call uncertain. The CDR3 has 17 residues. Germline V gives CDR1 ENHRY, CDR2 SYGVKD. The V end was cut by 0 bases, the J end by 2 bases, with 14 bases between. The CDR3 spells CAISESLVVDTYNEQFF. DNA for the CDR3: TGTGCCATCAGTGAGTCGTTAGTTGTCGATACCTACAATGAGCAGTTCTTC.

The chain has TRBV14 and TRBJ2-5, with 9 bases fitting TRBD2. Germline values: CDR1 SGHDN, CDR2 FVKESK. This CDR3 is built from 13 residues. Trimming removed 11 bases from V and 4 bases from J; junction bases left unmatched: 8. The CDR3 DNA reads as TGTGCCCGGTGCGGGGGGGGCGCAGAGACCCAGTACTTC. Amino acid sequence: CARCGGGAETQYF.